Below are 11 T cell receptor beta chains sequenced from a single sample in a study of T cell repertoires in cytomegalovirus infection. Their specific antigens are unknown. MiXCR was run by TCRdb on the reads, yielding one entry per CDR3 protein. Counted here are under 500,000 distinct CDR3 sequences, about two fifths occurring once; the ten biggest clones make up around 45%. The sequences come from cultured PBMCs, collected from culture after CMV antigen stimulation. The receptors here all came from a human donor in good health (CMV status not recorded). Some clones in this sample may be carry-over from other donors' samples.

This rearrangement joins TRBV7-2 to TRBJ2-3; 8 bases agree with TRBD2. Germline loops: CDR1 SGHTA, CDR2 FQGNSA. This CDR3 spans 16 amino acids. The V gene end was trimmed by 4 bases and the J gene end by 1 base; junction bases not matched to a gene: 7. CDR3 DNA: TGTGCCAGCAGCTCCCCGGGGGGGGGCCGCACAGATACGCAGTATTTT. This codes for CASSSPGGGRTDTQYF.

The chain couples TRBV10-3 to TRBJ2-6; 10 nucleotides match TRBD1. Germline CDR1 ENHRY, CDR2 SYGVKD. Germline trimming cut 6 bases from V and 2 bases from J; bases unmatched to any gene: 4. The CDR3 consists of 16 residues. In nucleotides, the CDR3 is TGTGCCATCAGGAGGGACAGGGGTCCTGGGGCCAACGTCCTGACTTTC. This gives the protein CAIRRDRGPGANVLTF.

This clonotype was detected ten times or more. The CDR3 nucleotides read TGTGCCAGCAGCTCGAGCGCGAGCGAAGAGACCCAGTACTTC. It specifies CASSSSASEETQYF. This sequence joins TRBV7-2 and TRBJ2-5; unclear D gene. The CDR3 has 14 residues. Trimming stripped 4 bases from V and 3 bases from J, with 12 bases between. In germline, CDR1 is SGHTA, CDR2 FQGNSA.

This clonotype was observed a few times. This chain uses TRBV7-2 with TRBJ1-1; the D is unclear. The V gene's germline CDR1 is SGHTA and CDR2 FQGNSA. V gave up 5 bases and J gave up 11 bases, with 15 bases separating them. The length of the CDR3 is 12 residues. DNA for the CDR3: TGTGCCAGCAGCCGTATCACCGGAGCGGCTTTCTTT. Translation gives CASSRITGAAFF.

This clonotype was counted ten times or more. This chain joins TRBV7-2 and TRBJ2-7, with unresolved D. Between the trimmed V and J ends, which lost 2 bases and 2 bases, there was a span of 7 bases. The CDR3 loop spans 13 amino acids. Germline V lookup: CDR1 SGHTA, CDR2 FQGNSA. The CDR3: CASSLRATYEQYF. The CDR3 nucleotides are TGTGCCAGCAGCTTACGAGCTACCTACGAGCAGTACTTC.

This clonotype was picked up a small number of times. The rearrangement joins TRBV6-1 to TRBJ1-4, with D tentatively TRBD1 (5 bases). In germline, CDR1 is MNHNS, CDR2 SASEGT. V was trimmed by 6 bases and J by 8 bases, leaving 19 bases between them. The CDR3 runs 15 residues. DNA of the CDR3: TGTGCCAGCAGGACCGGGACTCCGGGCGGAGAAAAACTGTTTTTT. This translates into CASRTGTPGGEKLFF.

As for this clonotype: A junction end diverges from the germline sequence, so it may reflect a read error. The chain recombines TRBV6-1 with TRBJ2-6; D might be TRBD1 (5 bases). The CDR3 length is 15 residues. Germline CDR1 and CDR2: MNHNS and SASEGT. Here the CDR3 reads CASRPRASGAIVLTF. CDR3 DNA: TGTGCCAGCAGGCCCAGGGCCTCTGGGGCCATCGTCCTGACTTTC.

The chain employs TRBV5-1 and TRBJ2-2; 11 bases are a match to TRBD2. The CDR3 is made up of 15 amino acids. The germline CDR1 and CDR2 sequences are SGHRS and YFSETQ. V was clipped by 3 bases and J by 5 bases; unmatched bases: 3. The CDR3 DNA is TGCGCCAGCAGCTCCCGGACTAGCGGGACCGGGGAGCTGTTTTTT. It translates to CASSSRTSGTGELFF.

This clonotype was seen more than once but under ten times. CDR3 residues: CASSDRRDTIYF. CDR3 bases: TGTGCCAGCAGCGACAGAAGGGACACCATATATTTT. The V call is TRBV7-4, the J call TRBJ1-3, with a tentative D call TRBD1 (5 bases). Trimming took off 5 bases at V and 8 bases at J, with 10 bases between the two ends. From germline, CDR1 is SGHVT and CDR2 SQSDAQ. This CDR3 has 12 amino acids.

The gene calls are TRBV5-4 and TRBJ2-3; possibly TRBD1 for D (5 bases). Looked up from germline, CDR1 is SGHNT and CDR2 is YYREEE (reference sequence). The CDR3 runs 15 residues. Trimming shortened V by 4 bases and J by 5 bases, and 17 bases separated the two germline ends. CDR3 sequence reads: CASSPTPGYGDTQYF. Here the CDR3 DNA reads TGTGCCAGCAGCCCCACCCCAGGGTATGGAGATACGCAGTATTTT.

This clonotype was seen only a few times. V gene TRBV6-6 combines with J gene TRBJ1-5; a possible D gene is TRBD1 (6 bases). CDR3 length equals 16 residues. From germline, CDR1 is MNHNY and CDR2 SVGAGI (reference sequence). V gave up 2 bases and J gave up 7 bases, with 18 bases separating them. CDR3 sequence: CASSYVPWGAEQPQHF. Here the CDR3 DNA reads TGTGCCAGCAGTTACGTCCCTTGGGGGGCAGAGCAGCCCCAGCATTTT.